Presented here are 8 T cell receptor beta chains from one specimen sequenced in a study of blood T cells in healthy people across ages. The authors ran a second PCR of 7 to 11 cycles using a sample-barcoded 5' primer and a J-beta primer mix. TCRdb passed the 5' RACE reads through MiXCR, listing each CDR3 protein once. The sample lists some 880,000 distinct CDR3 sequences, about 34% occurring once. Sample: blood. The receptors originated from a man between 18 and 29 years old in good health.

This clonotype showed up just once. V and J are TRBV5-1 and TRBJ1-1, with D possibly matching TRBD1 (6 bases). The V end was cut by 0 bases, the J end by 5 bases, with 17 bases between. CDR1 and CDR2 (germline): SGHRS, YFSETQ. The CDR3 has 16 residues. The CDR3 is CASSLEGRGDWTEAFF. As DNA, the CDR3 is TGCGCCAGCAGCTTGGAAGGCAGGGGAGATTGGACTGAAGCTTTCTTT.

The V call is TRBV9, the J call TRBJ2-5; perhaps TRBD2 as D (5 bases). Trimming removed 3 bases from V and 4 bases from J, with 19 bases in between. Germline CDR1 and CDR2: SGDLS and YYNGEE. There are 16 residues in the CDR3. The chain's CDR3 is CASSDEGRSLGETQYF. CDR3 nucleotides: TGTGCCAGCAGCGACGAGGGTCGGAGTTTGGGAGAGACCCAGTACTTC.

The rearrangement joins TRBV10-3 to TRBJ2-7, with D possibly TRBD1 on 5 matching bases. Per the germline V gene, CDR1 is ENHRY and CDR2 is SYGVKD. The CDR3 runs 15 residues. The germline V and J ends were trimmed by 5 bases and 7 bases, with 21 bases remaining between them. Here the CDR3 DNA reads TGTGCCATCAGTACCTCAGGGTCGAAGGGCAATGAGCAGTACTTC. Translation: CAISTSGSKGNEQYF.

The chain has TRBV7-9 and TRBJ1-4; maybe TRBD1 (5 bases). V shed 5 bases and J shed 3 bases, with 13 bases lying between them. The germline CDR1 and CDR2 sequences are SEHNR and FQNEAQ (reference sequence). This CDR3 has 15 residues. As DNA, the CDR3 is TGTGCCAGCAGCCCAGATGGGGGGTCTAATGAAAAACTGTTTTTT. It is translated as CASSPDGGSNEKLFF.

The chain uses TRBV10-3 and TRBJ2-1; unclear D gene. The CDR3 is 15 residues long. V shed 2 bases and J shed 4 bases, with 12 bases lying between them. CDR1 ENHRY and CDR2 SYGVKD come from the germline V gene. CDR3 sequence reads: CAISEETIRYNEQFF. The CDR3 region has the DNA TGTGCCATCAGTGAGGAAACGATTCGTTACAATGAGCAGTTCTTC.

Comment on this clonotype: A much more abundant neighbour one base away suggests this may be a read error. The chain employs TRBV5-1 and TRBJ1-6; D gene unclear. The CDR3 consists of 14 residues. Per the germline V gene, CDR1 is SGHRS and CDR2 is YFSETQ. Here the CDR3 DNA reads TGCGCCAGCGGCTTGGGGTCCTATAATTCACCCCTCCACTTT. It encodes CASGLGSYNSPLHF.

The V and J genes are TRBV5-1 and TRBJ2-1; no reliable D call. V lost 4 bases and J 8 bases, leaving 10 bases between the germline ends. The CDR3 sequence is 12 residues long. Germline lookup yields CDR1 SGHRS and CDR2 YFSETQ. Here the CDR3 DNA reads TGCGCCAGCAGCCCCCAAAGGGATGAGCAGTTCTTC. Amino acids: CASSPQRDEQFF.

The chain links TRBV5-1 to TRBJ2-5; D is ambiguous. Germline V gene sequence: CDR1 SGHRS, CDR2 YFSETQ. The V and J ends lost 0 bases and 5 bases respectively, with 20 bases between them. The CDR3 covers 17 residues. In DNA, the CDR3 is TGCGCCAGCAGCTTGGACGGGTTTGGGCAGCCTAGGGAGACCCAGTACTTC. Translating gives CASSLDGFGQPRETQYF. The entire variable domain, with the rest obtained from reference TRBV5-1 and TRBJ2-5, is as follows: KAGVTQTPRYLIKTRGQQVTLSCSPISGHRSVSWYQQTPGQGLQFLFEYFSETQRNKGNFPGRFSGRQFSNSRSEMNVSTLELGDSALYLCASSLDGFGQPRETQYFGPGTRLLVL.